This T cell receptor beta chain emerged from a study of T cell responses to AZD1222 COVID-19 vaccine. Findings of the study overall: Among AZD1222 vaccinees, only 5 to 7 were seropositive at baseline. Reports say nearly half of spike-specific TCRs go after unmutated variant regions.

Trimming took 2 bases from V and 6 from J, leaving 7 bases between them. The germline V gene has CDR1 SEHNR and CDR2 FQNEAQ (reference sequence). This CDR3 is built from 13 residues. Assay: immunoSEQ multiplex PCR; the TCRdb copy retains only in-frame clones and omits some. The sample yields around 110,000 clones, 87% seen once. With regard to this clone: Its antigen is unidentified.

The sample was peripheral blood, taken on day 0 of AZD1222 vaccination. V usage is TRBV7-9 and J usage is TRBJ2-2; TRBD1 might be the D (5 bases). This receptor was obtained from an adult in good health. CDR3 protein: CASSLQGAGELFF. In DNA, the CDR3 is TGTGCCAGCAGCTTACAGGGTGCCGGGGAGCTGTTTTTT.